Listed below are T cell receptor beta chains from one sample, sequenced in a study of T-cell memory formation after mild COVID-19. TCRdb called the 5' RACE reads again in MiXCR, with one record for every CDR3 protein. The sample holds some 40,000 distinct CDR3 sequences, 6% to 9.5% seen once. The sequenced sample was PBMCs or a T cell subset sorted from them (not recorded which). Receptors originate from a man younger than 35 who had mild COVID-19 (a few samples of this study predate the infection). Cell type and time point are not known. Each CDR3 is given with its conserved first and last residue. D genes are given only for firm matches. Expanded clones are given a class, and other clones once, few, many or no size at all.

TRBJ1-2	NA	few	TRBV9	CASSAQQGIYGYTF	TGTGCCAGCAGCGCCCAACAGGGAATCTATGGATACACCTTC
TRBJ2-5	NA	few	TRBV7-2	CASSLVTGKEETQYF	TGTGCCAGCAGCTTAGTTACAGGGAAAGAAGAGACCCAGTACTTC
TRBJ1-5	NA	NA	TRBV5-1	CASSTPQPQHF	TGCGCCAGCAGTACTCCCCAGCCCCAGCATTTT
TRBJ2-7	NA	few	TRBV18	CASSAAGSHEQYF	TGTGCCAGCTCGGCGGCAGGGTCCCACGAGCAGTACTTC
TRBJ2-4	NA	NA	TRBV28	CASSPLGRGAAKNIQYF	TGTGCCAGCAGTCCGTTGGGCAGGGGAGCGGCCAAAAACATTCAGTACTTC
TRBJ2-5	TRBD2	few	TRBV6-2/TRBV6-3	CASSSGAGVPQETQYF	TGTGCCAGCAGTTCCGGGGCGGGGGTCCCCCAAGAGACCCAGTACTTC
TRBJ2-5	TRBD2	few	TRBV9	CASSATTSVPETQYF	TGTGCCAGCAGCGCTACGACTAGCGTTCCCGAGACCCAGTACTTC
TRBJ2-7	TRBD1	few	TRBV5-1	CASSGLTGGYEQYF	TGCGCCAGCAGCGGACTGACAGGGGGCTACGAGCAGTACTTC
TRBJ2-3	TRBD2	few	TRBV12-3/TRBV12-4	CASSRGGTLTDTQYF	TGTGCCAGCAGTCGGGGGGGGACTCTCACAGATACGCAGTATTTT
TRBJ2-2	NA	NA	TRBV7-3	CASSPFGQGDGELFF	TGTGCCAGCAGCCCCTTTGGGCAGGGTGACGGGGAGCTGTTTTTT
TRBJ2-7	NA	few	TRBV27	CASSLYGSYEQYF	TGTGCCAGCAGTTTATATGGCTCCTACGAGCAGTACTTC
TRBJ1-2	TRBD1	few	TRBV9	CASSDRADYGYTF	TGTGCCAGCAGTGACAGGGCGGACTATGGCTACACCTTC
TRBJ2-7	NA	few	TRBV5-1	CASSSSAGTLSYEQYF	TGCGCCAGCAGCTCCTCGGCCGGGACACTCTCCTACGAGCAGTACTTC
TRBJ2-5	TRBD1	NA	TRBV7-7	CASSQDRSGGETQYF	TGTGCCAGCAGCCAGGACAGGAGTGGAGGAGAGACCCAGTACTTC
TRBJ1-2	NA	few	TRBV7-2	CASSLAMGARGYTF	TGTGCCAGCAGCTTAGCGATGGGGGCGCGAGGCTACACCTTC
TRBJ1-2	TRBD1	many	TRBV4-3	CASSQDPNRGNGYTF	TGCGCCAGCAGCCAAGATCCGAACAGGGGAAATGGCTACACCTTC
TRBJ2-5	NA	medium-sized	TRBV5-1	CASGSLGGAGETQYF	TGCGCCAGCGGATCCCTGGGGGGGGCCGGGGAGACCCAGTACTTC